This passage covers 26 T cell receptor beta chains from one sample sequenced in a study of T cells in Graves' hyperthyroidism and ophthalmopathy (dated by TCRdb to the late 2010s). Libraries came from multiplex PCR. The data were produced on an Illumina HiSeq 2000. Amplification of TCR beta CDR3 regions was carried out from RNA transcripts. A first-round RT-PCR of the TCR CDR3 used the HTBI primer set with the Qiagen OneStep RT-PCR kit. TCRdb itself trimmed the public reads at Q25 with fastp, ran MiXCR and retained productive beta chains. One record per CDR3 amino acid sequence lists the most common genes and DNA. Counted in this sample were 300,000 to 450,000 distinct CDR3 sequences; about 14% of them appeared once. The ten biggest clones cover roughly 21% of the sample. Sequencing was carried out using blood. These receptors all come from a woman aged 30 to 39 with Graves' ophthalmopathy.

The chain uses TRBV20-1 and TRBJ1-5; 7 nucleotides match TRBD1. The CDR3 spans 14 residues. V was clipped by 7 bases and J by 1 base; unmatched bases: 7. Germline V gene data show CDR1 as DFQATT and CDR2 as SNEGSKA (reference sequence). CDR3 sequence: CSGRQGSSNQPQHF. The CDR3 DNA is TGCAGTGGGAGACAGGGTTCGAGCAATCAGCCCCAGCATTTT.

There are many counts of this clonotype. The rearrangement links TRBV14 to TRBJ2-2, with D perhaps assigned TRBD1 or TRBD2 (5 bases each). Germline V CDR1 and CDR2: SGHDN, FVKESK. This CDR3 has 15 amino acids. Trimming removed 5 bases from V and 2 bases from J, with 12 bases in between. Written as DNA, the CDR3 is TGTGCCAGCAGCTTACGACGGGACAACACCGGGGAGCTGTTTTTT. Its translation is CASSLRRDNTGELFF.

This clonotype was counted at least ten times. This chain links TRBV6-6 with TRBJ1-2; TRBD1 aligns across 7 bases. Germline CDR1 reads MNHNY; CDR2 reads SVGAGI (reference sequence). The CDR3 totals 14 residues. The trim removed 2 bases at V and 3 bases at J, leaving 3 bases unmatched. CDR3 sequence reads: CASSYDRVDYGYTF. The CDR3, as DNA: TGTGCCAGCAGTTACGACAGGGTTGACTATGGCTACACCTTC.

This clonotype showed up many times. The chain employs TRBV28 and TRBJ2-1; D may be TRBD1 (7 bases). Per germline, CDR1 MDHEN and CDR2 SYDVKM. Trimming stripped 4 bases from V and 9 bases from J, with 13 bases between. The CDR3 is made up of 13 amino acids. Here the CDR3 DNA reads TGTGCCAGCAGTTCTCTGCGGGACAGTGAGCAGTTCTTC. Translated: CASSSLRDSEQFF. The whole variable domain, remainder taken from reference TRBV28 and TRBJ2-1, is DVKVTQSSRYLVKRTGEKVFLECVQDMDHENMFWYRQDPGLGLRLIYFSYDVKMKEKGDIPEGYSVSREKKERFSLILESASTNQTSMYLCASSSLRDSEQFFGPGTRLTVL.

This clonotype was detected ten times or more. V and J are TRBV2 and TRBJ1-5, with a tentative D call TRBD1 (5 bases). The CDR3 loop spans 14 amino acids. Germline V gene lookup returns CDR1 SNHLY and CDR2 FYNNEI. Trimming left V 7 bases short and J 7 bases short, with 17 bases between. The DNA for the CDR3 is TGTGCCAGCAACCCTACGGGGGTTAAGCAGCCCCAGCATTTT. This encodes CASNPTGVKQPQHF.

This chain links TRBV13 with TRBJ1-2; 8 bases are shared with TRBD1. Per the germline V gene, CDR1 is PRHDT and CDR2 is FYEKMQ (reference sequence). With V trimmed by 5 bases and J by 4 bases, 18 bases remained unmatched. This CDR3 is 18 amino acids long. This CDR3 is CASSTRREQGGGPYGYTF. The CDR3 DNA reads TGTGCCAGCAGCACAAGGCGAGAACAGGGGGGAGGACCCTATGGCTACACCTTC.

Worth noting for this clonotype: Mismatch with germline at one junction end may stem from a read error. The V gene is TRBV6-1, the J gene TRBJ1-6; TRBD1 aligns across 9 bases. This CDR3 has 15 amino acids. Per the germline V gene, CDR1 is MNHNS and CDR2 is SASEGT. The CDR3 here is CASRADRGYISPLHF. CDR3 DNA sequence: TGTGCCAGCAGAGCTGACAGGGGGTATATTTCACCCCTCCACTTT.

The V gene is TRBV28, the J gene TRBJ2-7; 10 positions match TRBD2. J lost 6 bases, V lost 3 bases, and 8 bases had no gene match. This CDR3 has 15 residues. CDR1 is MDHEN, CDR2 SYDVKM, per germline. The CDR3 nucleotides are TGTGCCAGCAGTTTTCCCCCTAGCGGGGGAAGCGAGCAGTACTTC. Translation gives CASSFPPSGGSEQYF.

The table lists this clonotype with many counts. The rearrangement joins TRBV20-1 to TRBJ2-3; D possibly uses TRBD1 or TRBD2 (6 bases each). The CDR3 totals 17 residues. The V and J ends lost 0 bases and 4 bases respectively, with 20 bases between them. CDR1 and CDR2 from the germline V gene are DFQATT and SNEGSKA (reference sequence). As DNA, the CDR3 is TGCAGTGCTAGAGAGGGGGCGAAGGCGAGGGGGGCAGATACGCAGTATTTT. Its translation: CSAREGAKARGADTQYF.

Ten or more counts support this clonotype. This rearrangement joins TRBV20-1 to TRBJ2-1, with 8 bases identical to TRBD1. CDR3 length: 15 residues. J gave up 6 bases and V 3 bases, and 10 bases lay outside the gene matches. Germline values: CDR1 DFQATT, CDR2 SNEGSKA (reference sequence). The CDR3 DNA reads TGCAGTGCTAGCGGCAGGACAGGGATGACCAATGAGCAGTTCTTC. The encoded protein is CSASGRTGMTNEQFF.

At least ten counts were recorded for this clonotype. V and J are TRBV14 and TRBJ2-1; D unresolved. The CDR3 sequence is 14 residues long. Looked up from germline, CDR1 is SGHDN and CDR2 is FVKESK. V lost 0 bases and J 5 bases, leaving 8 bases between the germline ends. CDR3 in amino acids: CASSQDVYDNEQFF. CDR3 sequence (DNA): TGTGCCAGCAGCCAAGACGTTTACGACAATGAGCAGTTCTTC.

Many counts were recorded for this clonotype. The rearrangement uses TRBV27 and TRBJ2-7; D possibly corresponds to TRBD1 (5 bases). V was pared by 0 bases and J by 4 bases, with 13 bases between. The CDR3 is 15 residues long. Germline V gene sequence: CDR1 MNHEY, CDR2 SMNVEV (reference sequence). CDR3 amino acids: CASSLSAGIRYEQYF. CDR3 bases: TGTGCCAGCAGTTTATCAGCAGGGATCAGGTACGAGCAGTACTTC.

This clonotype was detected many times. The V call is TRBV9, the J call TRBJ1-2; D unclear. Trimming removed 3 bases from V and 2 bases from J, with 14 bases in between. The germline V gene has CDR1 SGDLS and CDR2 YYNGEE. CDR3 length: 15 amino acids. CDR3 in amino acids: CASSATRSQNYGYTF. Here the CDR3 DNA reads TGTGCCAGCAGCGCAACACGCAGTCAGAACTATGGCTACACCTTC.

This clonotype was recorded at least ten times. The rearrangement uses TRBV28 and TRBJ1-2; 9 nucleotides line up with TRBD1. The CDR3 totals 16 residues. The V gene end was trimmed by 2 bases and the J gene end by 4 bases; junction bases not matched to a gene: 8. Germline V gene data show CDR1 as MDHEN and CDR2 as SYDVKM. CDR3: CASSLPPGQGTYGYTF. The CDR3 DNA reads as TGTGCCAGCAGTTTACCCCCGGGACAGGGCACCTATGGCTACACCTTC.

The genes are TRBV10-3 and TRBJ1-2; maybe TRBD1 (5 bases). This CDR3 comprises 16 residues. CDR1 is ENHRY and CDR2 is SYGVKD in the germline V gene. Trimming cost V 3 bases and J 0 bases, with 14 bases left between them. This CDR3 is CAISDLLGPSNYGYTF. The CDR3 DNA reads TGTGCCATCAGTGATTTGTTGGGGCCCTCTAACTATGGCTACACCTTC.

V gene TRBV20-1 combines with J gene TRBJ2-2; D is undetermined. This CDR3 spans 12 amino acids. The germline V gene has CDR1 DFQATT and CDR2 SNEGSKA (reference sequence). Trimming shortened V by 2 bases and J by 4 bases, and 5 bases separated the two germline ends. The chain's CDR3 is CSARKPTGELFF. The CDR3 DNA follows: TGCAGTGCTAGAAAACCCACCGGGGAGCTGTTTTTT.

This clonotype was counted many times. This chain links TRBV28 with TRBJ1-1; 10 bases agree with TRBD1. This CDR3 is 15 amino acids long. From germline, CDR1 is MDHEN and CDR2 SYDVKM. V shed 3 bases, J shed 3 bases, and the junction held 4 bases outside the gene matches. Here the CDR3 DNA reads TGTGCCAGCAGTTTCCGGGACAGGGGATACACTGAAGCTTTCTTT. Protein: CASSFRDRGYTEAFF.

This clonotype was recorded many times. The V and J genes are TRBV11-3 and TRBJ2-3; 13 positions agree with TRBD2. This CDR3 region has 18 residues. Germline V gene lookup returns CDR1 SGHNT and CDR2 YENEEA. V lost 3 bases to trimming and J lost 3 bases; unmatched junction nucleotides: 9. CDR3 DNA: TGTGCCAGCAGCTTGAAGAGAAGGACTAGCGGGGGAACAGATACGCAGTATTTT. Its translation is CASSLKRRTSGGTDTQYF.

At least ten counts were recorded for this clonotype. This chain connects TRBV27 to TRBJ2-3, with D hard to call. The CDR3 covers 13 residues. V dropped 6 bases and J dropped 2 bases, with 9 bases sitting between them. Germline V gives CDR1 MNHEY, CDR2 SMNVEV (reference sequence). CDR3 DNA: TGTGCCAGCAGCTCGCATTACACAGATACGCAGTATTTT. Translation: CASSSHYTDTQYF.

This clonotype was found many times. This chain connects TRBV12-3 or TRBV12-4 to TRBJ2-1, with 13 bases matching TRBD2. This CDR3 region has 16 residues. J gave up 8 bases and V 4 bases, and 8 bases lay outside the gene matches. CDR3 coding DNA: TGTGCCAGCAGTTCCCAAACTAGCGGGGGGGCGTATGAGCAGTTCTTC. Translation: CASSSQTSGGAYEQFF.

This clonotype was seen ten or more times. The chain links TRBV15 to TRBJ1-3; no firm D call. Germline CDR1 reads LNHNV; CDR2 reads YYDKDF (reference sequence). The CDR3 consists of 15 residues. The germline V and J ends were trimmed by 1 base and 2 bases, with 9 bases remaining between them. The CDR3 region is CATSRGAVPGNTIYF. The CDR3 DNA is TGTGCCACCAGCAGAGGGGCGGTACCTGGAAACACCATATATTTT.

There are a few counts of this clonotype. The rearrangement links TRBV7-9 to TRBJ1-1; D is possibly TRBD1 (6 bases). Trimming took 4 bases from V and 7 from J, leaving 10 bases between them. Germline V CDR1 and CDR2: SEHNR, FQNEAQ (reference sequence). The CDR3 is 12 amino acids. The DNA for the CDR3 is TGTGCCAGCAGCTACAACAGGGATGAAGCTTTCTTT. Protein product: CASSYNRDEAFF.

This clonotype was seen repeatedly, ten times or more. The CDR3 spells CASSSQETATRAYGYTF. The CDR3 nucleotides read TGTGCCAGCAGCTCCCAGGAAACAGCCACTAGGGCCTATGGCTACACCTTC. The chain is built from TRBV7-8 and TRBJ1-2; D remains unclear. Germline V gene sequence: CDR1 SGHVS, CDR2 FQNEAQ. Trimming removed 4 bases at V and 4 bases at J, with 22 bases between. The CDR3 length is 17 residues.

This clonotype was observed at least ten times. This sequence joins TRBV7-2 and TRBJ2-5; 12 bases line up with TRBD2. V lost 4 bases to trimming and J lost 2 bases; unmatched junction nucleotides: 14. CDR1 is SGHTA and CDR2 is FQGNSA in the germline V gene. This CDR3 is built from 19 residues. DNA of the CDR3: TGTGCCAGCAGCTCACCCGAGGGCCTAGCGGGGGGGCTACAAGAGACCCAGTACTTC. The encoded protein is CASSSPEGLAGGLQETQYF.

The CDR3 here is CASSESLVRTEAFF. CDR3 coding DNA: TGCGCCAGCAGTGAGTCGCTGGTGAGAACTGAAGCTTTCTTT. This chain uses TRBV10-1 with TRBJ1-1; D is uncertain. CDR1 is WNHNN, CDR2 SYGVQD, per germline (reference sequence). Trimming removed 0 bases from V and 5 bases from J, with 10 bases in between. This CDR3 contains 14 residues.

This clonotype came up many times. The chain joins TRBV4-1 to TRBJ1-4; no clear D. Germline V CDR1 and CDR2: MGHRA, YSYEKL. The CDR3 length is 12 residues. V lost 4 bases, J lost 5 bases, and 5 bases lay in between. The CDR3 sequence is CASSPRNEKLFF. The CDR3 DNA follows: TGCGCCAGCAGCCCGAGGAATGAAAAACTGTTTTTT.